These 16 T cell receptor beta chains were all obtained from the same sample, sequenced in a study of blood T cell repertoires in COVID-19. Profiling relied on immunoSEQ multiplex PCR, and the TCRdb table lists in-frame clones only, not all of them. The data contain some 180,000 clones, 70% to 90% of them seen just once; the ten biggest clones take up about 22%. Sequences were obtained from peripheral blood. These receptors came from a man aged 60 to 75 with active or convalescent COVID-19.

This chain links TRBV7-7 with TRBJ2-5; 8 bases line up with TRBD2. Germline lookup yields CDR1 SSHAT and CDR2 FNYEAQ (reference sequence). Trimming took 4 bases from V and 3 from J; bases not matched to a gene: 7. This CDR3 comprises 15 residues. CDR3 protein: CASSSGPGGEETQYF. The DNA for the CDR3 is TGTGCCAGCAGCTCGGGACCGGGGGGGGAAGAGACCCAGTACTTC.

The chain carries TRBV5-1 and TRBJ2-5, with a weak D call TRBD1 (5 bases). The V gene lost 7 bases and the J gene lost 1 base, with 14 bases spanning the gap. There are 14 residues in the CDR3. Germline assignment: CDR1 SGHRS and CDR2 YFSETQ. The CDR3 is CASSRQTLQETQYF. CDR3 nucleotide sequence: TGCGCCAGCTCCAGACAGACCCTCCAAGAGACCCAGTACTTC. The entire variable domain, with the rest obtained from reference TRBV5-1 and TRBJ2-5, is as follows: KAGVTQTPRYLIKTRGQQVTLSCSPISGHRSVSWYQQTPGQGLQFLFEYFSETQRNKGNFPGRFSGRQFSNSRSEMNVSTLELGDSALYLCASSRQTLQETQYFGPGTRLLVL.

This clone was observed a single time. The chain recombines TRBV29-1 with TRBJ1-1, with TRBD1 matching 10 bases. The CDR3 length is 13 residues. The germline gives CDR1 SQVTM, CDR2 ANQGSEA. Trimming removed 4 bases from V and 1 base from J; junction bases left unmatched: 0. The CDR3 loop reads CSVGQGANTEAFF. The CDR3 DNA sequence: TGCAGCGTTGGACAGGGGGCGAACACTGAAGCTTTCTTT.

Comment on this clone: Distinct nucleotide sequences in the sample also encode this CDR3. The rearrangement joins TRBV6-5 to TRBJ2-7, with TRBD2 identical over 9 bases. The V and J ends lost 8 bases and 4 bases, in that order; junction bases with no gene match: 3. The length of the CDR3 is 12 residues. The V gene's germline CDR1 is MNHEY and CDR2 SVGAGI. The CDR3 DNA reads as TGTGCCAGCTCGCGGGGGGGATACGAGCAGTACTTC. It encodes CASSRGGYEQYF.

This chain links TRBV6-5 with TRBJ2-7; D is uncertain. The germline V and J ends were trimmed by 5 bases and 5 bases, with 13 bases remaining between them. The germline V gene encodes CDR1 MNHEY and CDR2 SVGAGI. There are 13 residues in the CDR3. CDR3 bases: TGTGCCAGCAGTCCCCCCTCGGGTCACGAGCAGTACTTC. Translating it yields CASSPPSGHEQYF.

The chain joins TRBV30 to TRBJ1-3, with TRBD1 identical over 7 bases. From germline, CDR1 is GTSNPN and CDR2 SVGIG (reference sequence). Unmatched junction bases numbered 8, after V lost 0 bases and J lost 0 bases. The CDR3 contains 17 residues. CDR3 sequence: CAWSVLRSGGSGNTIYF. The CDR3 nucleotides are TGTGCCTGGAGTGTACTTCGCTCAGGGGGCTCTGGAAACACCATATATTTT.

The V gene is TRBV5-1, the J gene TRBJ1-4; tentatively, D is TRBD1 (6 bases). Germline V CDR1 and CDR2: SGHRS, YFSETQ. Trimming shortened V by 3 bases and J by 7 bases, and 13 bases separated the two germline ends. The CDR3 runs to 14 residues. Here the CDR3 reads CASSWDTGSEKLFF. The CDR3 DNA is TGCGCCAGCAGCTGGGACACTGGAAGTGAAAAACTGTTTTTT.

This clone showed up just once. The gene calls are TRBV4-2 and TRBJ2-2; tentatively, D is TRBD2 (5 bases). CDR3 length: 18 amino acids. V dropped 1 base and J dropped 6 bases, with 21 bases sitting between them. CDR1 is LGHNA, CDR2 YNFKEQ, per germline. The CDR3 sequence: CASSQVIDSLAVPGELFF. CDR3 nucleotide sequence: TGTGCCAGCAGCCAAGTGATAGACTCGCTAGCCGTCCCCGGGGAGCTGTTTTTT.

This clone was found a few times. The CDR3 DNA follows: TGTGCCAGCAGCGCCCCCTCTAGCGTTCGGAAGTACTTC. It encodes CASSAPSSVRKYF. The V and J genes are TRBV5-4 and TRBJ2-7, with D perhaps TRBD2 (6 bases). V lost 4 bases and J 11 bases, leaving 19 bases between the germline ends. The length of the CDR3 is 13 residues. Germline CDR1 and CDR2: SGHNT and YYREEE (reference sequence).

This clone came up once. This chain connects TRBV5-1 to TRBJ2-3, with D unclear. The CDR3 runs to 14 residues. The germline V and J ends were trimmed by 1 base and 4 bases, with 10 bases remaining between them. Germline CDR1 reads SGHRS; CDR2 reads YFSETQ. CDR3 sequence reads: CASSLSQYADTQYF. The CDR3 nucleotides are TGCGCCAGCAGCTTGTCGCAGTATGCAGATACGCAGTATTTT. The whole variable domain, filled in from reference TRBV5-1 and TRBJ2-3, reads KAGVTQTPRYLIKTRGQQVTLSCSPISGHRSVSWYQQTPGQGLQFLFEYFSETQRNKGNFPGRFSGRQFSNSRSEMNVSTLELGDSALYLCASSLSQYADTQYFGPGTRLTVL.

In its sample, this clone was seen once. The chain is built from TRBV5-1 and TRBJ2-1, with TRBD2 matching 8 bases. The V segment lost 4 bases and the J segment 3 bases; nucleotides outside the gene matches: 3. The germline V gene has CDR1 SGHRS and CDR2 YFSETQ. There are 14 residues in the CDR3. For the CDR3, the DNA is TGCGCCAGCAGCCGGGGACTAGTCTACAATGAGCAGTTCTTC. Its protein is CASSRGLVYNEQFF.

This clone was seen once. This chain uses TRBV5-4 with TRBJ1-2; no reliable D call. The CDR3 is 13 amino acids. Germline V gene lookup returns CDR1 SGHNT and CDR2 YYREEE (reference sequence). Trimming pared 9 bases from V and 0 bases from J, leaving 12 bases between. In DNA form, the CDR3 reads TGTGCCATCGGGTCTGGATCTAACTATGGCTACACCTTC. Translated, it gives CAIGSGSNYGYTF.

This rearrangement joins TRBV18 to TRBJ2-1; the D gene is possibly TRBD2 (6 bases). The CDR3 is 15 residues long. V was shortened by 2 bases and J by 2 bases, with 10 bases between the two germline ends. Germline V gene data show CDR1 as KGHSH and CDR2 as LQKENI. CDR3 in amino acids: CASSPGGWTYNEQFF. The CDR3 region has the DNA TGTGCCAGCTCACCAGGAGGGTGGACCTACAATGAGCAGTTCTTC.

V usage is TRBV9 and J usage is TRBJ1-1, with D hard to call. The germline V and J ends were trimmed by 0 bases and 0 bases, with 12 bases remaining between them. Germline-derived CDR1 and CDR2 are SGDLS and YYNGEE. This CDR3 is 16 amino acids long. The CDR3 region has the DNA TGTGCCAGCAGCGTAGGGATCCGAGGGATGAACACTGAAGCTTTCTTT. Protein product: CASSVGIRGMNTEAFF.

This chain links TRBV2 with TRBJ2-3, with D possibly matching TRBD2 (6 bases). This CDR3 is 15 amino acids long. Trimming took 4 bases from V and 0 from J, leaving 11 bases between them. In germline, CDR1 is SNHLY, CDR2 FYNNEI. The CDR3 sequence is CASSGARGSTDTQYF. CDR3 DNA sequence: TGTGCCAGCAGTGGGGCGCGGGGAAGCACAGATACGCAGTATTTT.

The chain carries TRBV20-1 and TRBJ1-1; D is unresolved. The CDR3 sequence is 13 residues long. Per the germline V gene, CDR1 is DFQATT and CDR2 is SNEGSKA (reference sequence). Trimming shortened V by 3 bases and J by 4 bases, and 12 bases separated the two germline ends. CDR3 in amino acids: CSASPVPGTEAFF. In DNA form, the CDR3 reads TGCAGTGCTAGTCCGGTGCCGGGCACTGAAGCTTTCTTT.